This T cell receptor beta chain came from a study of T cell responses to AZD1222 COVID-19 vaccine. General study points: Possibly, clonal diversity was underestimated; donors were largely white British and included more females.

TCRdb keeps only in-frame clones here, not all; method: immunoSEQ multiplex PCR. The sample holds 100,000 to 150,000 clones; 80% to 90% are singletons and the top ten take 8% to 13%. About this clone itself: What it binds is unknown.

CDR1 is MDHEN, CDR2 SYDVKM, per germline. V lost 8 bases and J 2 bases, leaving 11 bases between the germline ends. The CDR3 is made up of 13 amino acids. The sequenced sample was peripheral blood, obtained on day 0 of AZD1222 vaccination. This TCR was recovered from an adult in good health. V usage is TRBV28 and J usage is TRBJ2-3; no clear D gene. The CDR3 here is CASGSLDTDTQYF. The CDR3 coding sequence is TGTGCCAGCGGATCTTTGGACACAGATACGCAGTATTTT.